Given below is one T cell receptor beta chain in context. TCRdb keeps only in-frame clones here, not all; method: immunoSEQ multiplex PCR. This table has roughly 400,000 clones, about nine tenths appearing once. The entry originates in a study of Ad26.COV2.S vaccination and SARS-CoV-2 variants. This sample's treatment: 19 received Ad26.COV2.S at low or high dose, single or two shots; roughly 5 received placebo; per-sample allocation not given. Sampling occurred on day 63 after the first vaccine or placebo injection. Germline-derived CDR1 and CDR2 are MDHEN and SYDVKM. This CDR3 region has 15 residues. The J segment lost 8 bases and the V segment lost 4 bases, leaving 10 bases of the junction unmatched.

This sequence was found in a person between 18 and 60 years old who received the Ad26.COV2.S COVID-19 vaccine or a placebo. The chain recombines TRBV28 with TRBJ1-4; 7 nucleotides align to TRBD1. Sequenced here: peripheral blood, sampled in a trial of Ad26.COV2.S vaccine versus placebo. DNA of the CDR3: TGTGCCAGCAGTTCCAAAGGGGGCAGGGGAGAAAAACTGTTTTTT. Encoded protein: CASSSKGGRGEKLFF.